The sequence of this TCR beta chain was determined in a study of cytomegalovirus exposure and HLA in healthy donors. Points on this clone: The antigen is undetermined.

PCR amplification relied on 60 Vbeta primers (plus 13 Jbeta primers). Generated by immunoSEQ multiplex PCR, the TCRdb table keeps only in-frame clones and is missing some. The sample yields some 150,000 clones, 80% to 85% seen once. Overall study findings and caveats: The authors later linked a missense DCLRE1C variant to TCR beta V- and J-gene trimming. Roughly even sequencing depth across donors was the assumption behind the presence/absence analyses. Relative to the 666-donor mean, N-insertions were reportedly fewer in an Asian-associated ancestry cluster in a later analysis.

Germline CDR1 SGHRS, CDR2 YFSETQ. J gave up 5 bases and V 0 bases, and 7 bases lay outside the gene matches. This CDR3 spans 16 amino acids. The clonotype comes from a woman aged 45-65 years in good health and CMV-seropositive. The chain joins TRBV5-1 to TRBJ2-5, with 10 nucleotides matching TRBD2. Sequencing used PBMCs. The CDR3, as DNA: TGCGCCAGCAGCTTGGGGTCTAGCGGGAGAACCGAGACCCAGTACTTC. Translated: CASSLGSSGRTETQYF.